This T cell receptor (beta chain) comes out of a study of blood T cell repertoires in COVID-19. CDR3 length: 16 residues. V was pared by 1 base and J by 2 bases, with 12 bases between. Germline V gene data show CDR1 as LGHDT and CDR2 as YNNKEL (reference sequence). As originally analysed: Counts of nucleated cells, estimated from reference gene primer amplification, were obtained. Profiling relied on immunoSEQ multiplex PCR, and the TCRdb table lists in-frame clones only, not all of them. That table gives V, J and clone size, and the DNA gave D and trimming. Of tens of thousands of clones in the sample, around 77% were seen once.

J is TRBJ1-5 and V is TRBV3-1 (or the pseudogene TRBV3-2); possible D gene TRBD1, 6 bases. Sequencing input: peripheral blood. The sequence came from a human donor in a cohort sampled during active COVID-19. The CDR3 is CASSQVGAGGNQPQHF. CDR3 in DNA: TGTGCCAGCAGCCAAGTTGGGGCAGGGGGCAATCAGCCCCAGCATTTT.